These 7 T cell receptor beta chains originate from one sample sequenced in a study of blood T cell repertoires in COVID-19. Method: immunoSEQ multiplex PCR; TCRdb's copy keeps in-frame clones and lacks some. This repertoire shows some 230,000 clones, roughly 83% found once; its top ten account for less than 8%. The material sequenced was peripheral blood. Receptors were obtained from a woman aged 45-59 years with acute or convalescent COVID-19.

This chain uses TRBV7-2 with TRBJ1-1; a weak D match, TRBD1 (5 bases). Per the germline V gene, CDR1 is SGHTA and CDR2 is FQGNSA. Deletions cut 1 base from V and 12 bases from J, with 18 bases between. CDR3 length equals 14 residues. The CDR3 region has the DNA TGTGCCAGCAGCTTAGATGTGGCCTTGGGGGGGACTTTCTTT. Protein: CASSLDVALGGTFF.

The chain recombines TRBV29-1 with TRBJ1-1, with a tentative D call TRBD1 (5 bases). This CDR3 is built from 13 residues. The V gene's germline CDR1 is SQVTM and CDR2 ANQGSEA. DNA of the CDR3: TGCAGTACACCGGGACCGGGAGTCACTGAAGCTTTCTTT. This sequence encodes CSTPGPGVTEAFF.

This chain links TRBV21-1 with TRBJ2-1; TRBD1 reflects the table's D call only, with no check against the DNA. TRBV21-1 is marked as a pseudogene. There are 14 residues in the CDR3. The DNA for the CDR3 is TGTGCCAGCAGGGGGACAGGGAACCACAATGAGCAGTTCTTC. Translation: CASRGTGNHNEQFF.

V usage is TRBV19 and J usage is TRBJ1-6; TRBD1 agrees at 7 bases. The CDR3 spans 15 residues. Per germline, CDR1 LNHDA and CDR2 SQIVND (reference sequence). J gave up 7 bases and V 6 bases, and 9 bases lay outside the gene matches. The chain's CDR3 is CASRPIGTANSPLHF. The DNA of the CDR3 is TGTGCCAGTAGGCCTATCGGGACAGCGAATTCACCCCTCCACTTT.

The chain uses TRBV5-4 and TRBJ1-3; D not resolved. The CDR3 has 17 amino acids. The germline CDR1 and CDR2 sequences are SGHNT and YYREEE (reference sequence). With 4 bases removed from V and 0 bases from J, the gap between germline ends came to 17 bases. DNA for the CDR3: TGTGCCAGCAGCCCCATGGGAGGAACGCTCTCTGGAAACACCATATATTTT. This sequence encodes CASSPMGGTLSGNTIYF. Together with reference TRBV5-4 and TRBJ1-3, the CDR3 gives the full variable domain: ETGVTQSPTHLIKTRGQQVTLRCSSQSGHNTVSWYQQALGQGPQFIFQYYREEENGRGNFPPRFSGLQFPNYSSELNVNALELDDSALYLCASSPMGGTLSGNTIYFGEGSWLTVV.

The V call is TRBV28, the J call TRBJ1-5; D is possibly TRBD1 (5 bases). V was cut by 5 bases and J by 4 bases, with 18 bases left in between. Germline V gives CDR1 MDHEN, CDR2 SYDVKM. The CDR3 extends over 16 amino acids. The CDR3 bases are TGTGCCAGCAGTACCGGACGGTGGGGCCTTAATCAGCCCCAGCATTTT. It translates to CASSTGRWGLNQPQHF.

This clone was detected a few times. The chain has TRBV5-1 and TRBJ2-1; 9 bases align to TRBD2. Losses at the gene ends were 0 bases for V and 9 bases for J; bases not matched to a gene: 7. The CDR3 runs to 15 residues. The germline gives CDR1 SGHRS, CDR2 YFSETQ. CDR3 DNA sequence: TGCGCCAGCAGCTTGGAGGCTAGCGGGGTCACTGAGCAGTTCTTC. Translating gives CASSLEASGVTEQFF.